This entry lists 31 T cell receptor beta chains sequenced from one sample in a study of OX40 agonist ivuxolimab in advanced cancers. The method was the immunoSEQ multiplex PCR assay. Entries here come from immuneACCESS through TCRdb and include only in-frame sequences with V and J called. Some clones fail to appear in such tables; in the studies checked, an unresolved V gene covers under half of the shortfall, and the cause of the remainder is unknown. A total of 95,000 to 150,000 clones appear in this sample, 80% to 95% of them only once. Of the sample, 0.81% falls within the top ten clones. Sequenced here: CD4+ or CD8+ T cells sorted from blood, sampled in a trial of the OX40 agonist ivuxolimab. These receptors were collected from an adult with an advanced solid tumor such as melanoma, head and neck, liver or kidney cancer.

This chain uses TRBV11-3 with TRBJ2-7, with TRBD1 as a possible D gene (5 bases). The V end was cut by 5 bases, the J end by 6 bases, with 14 bases between. The CDR3 spans 13 residues. Germline CDR1 and CDR2: SGHNT and YENEEA. The CDR3 loop is CASSRGSLREQYF. The CDR3 DNA is TGTGCCAGCAGCAGGGGTAGTCTTCGCGAGCAGTACTTC. The whole variable domain, filled in from reference TRBV11-3 and TRBJ2-7, reads EAGVVQSPRYKIIEKKQPVAFWCNPISGHNTLYWYLQNLGQGPELLIRYENEEAVDDSQLPKDRFSAERLKGVDSTLKIQPAELGDSAVYLCASSRGSLREQYFGPGTRLTVT.

This clone showed up just once. This sequence joins TRBV5-1 and TRBJ2-1; TRBD1 agrees at 9 bases. Looked up from germline, CDR1 is SGHRS and CDR2 is YFSETQ. Losses at the gene ends were 0 bases for V and 9 bases for J; bases not matched to a gene: 7. The CDR3 consists of 15 residues. The CDR3 loop is CASSLVGQGQGEQFF. The CDR3 DNA is TGCGCCAGCAGCTTGGTGGGACAGGGTCAGGGTGAGCAGTTCTTC.

The chain recombines TRBV19 with TRBJ2-1; 7 nucleotides line up with TRBD2. Germline trimming cut 6 bases from V and 8 bases from J; bases unmatched to any gene: 13. Germline lookup yields CDR1 LNHDA and CDR2 SQIVND (reference sequence). The CDR3 covers 15 residues. The CDR3, as DNA: TGTGCCAGTAGGGTCCCGGGCGGGAGTAGCTATGAGCAGTTCTTC. Translating gives CASRVPGGSSYEQFF.

This clone occurred once. The V and J genes are TRBV27 and TRBJ1-1; possible D gene TRBD1, 5 bases. This CDR3 is built from 15 residues. CDR1 MNHEY and CDR2 SMNVEV come from the germline V gene (reference sequence). Trimming took off 1 base at V and 2 bases at J, with 11 bases between the two ends. CDR3 DNA: TGTGCCAGCAGTTTATTAGGGACTGCAAACACTGAAGCTTTCTTT. As protein: CASSLLGTANTEAFF.

J is TRBJ1-5 and V is TRBV28; D is ambiguous. V lost 5 bases and J 7 bases, leaving 6 bases between the germline ends. There are 11 residues in the CDR3. Germline V lookup: CDR1 MDHEN, CDR2 SYDVKM. Written as DNA, the CDR3 is TGTGCCAGCAGTGGTGAACAGCCCCAGCATTTT. This encodes CASSGEQPQHF.

The V call is TRBV27, the J call TRBJ2-5; 13 bases align to TRBD2. The CDR3 covers 17 residues. The germline V gene has CDR1 MNHEY and CDR2 SMNVEV (reference sequence). The V gene end was trimmed by 5 bases and the J gene end by 5 bases; junction bases not matched to a gene: 11. CDR3 nucleotides: TGTGCCAGCAGTCCAAGGACTAGCGGGAGAGGGGAGGAGACCCAGTACTTC. Its translation: CASSPRTSGRGEETQYF.

The chain joins TRBV7-2 to TRBJ1-4, with TRBD1 matching over 7 bases. The V segment lost 5 bases and the J segment 7 bases; nucleotides outside the gene matches: 10. The CDR3 covers 15 residues. Germline loops: CDR1 SGHTA, CDR2 FQGNSA. DNA for the CDR3: TGTGCCAGCAGCAAAGGGGCAGGGGGAGGTGAAAAACTGTTTTTT. Protein sequence: CASSKGAGGGEKLFF. The full variable domain, in which reference TRBV7-2 and TRBJ1-4 provide the parts outside the CDR3, is GAGVSQSPSNKVTEKGKDVELRCDPISGHTALYWYRQSLGQGLEFLIYFQGNSAPDKSGLPSDRFSAERTGGSVSTLTIQRTQQEDSAVYLCASSKGAGGGEKLFFGSGTQLSVL.

V usage is TRBV2 and J usage is TRBJ2-7; 7 nucleotides match TRBD2. The CDR3 runs to 12 residues. Germline CDR1 reads SNHLY; CDR2 reads FYNNEI. Germline trimming cut 0 bases from V and 13 bases from J; bases unmatched to any gene: 6. The CDR3 sequence: CASSEAWVAGYF. CDR3 DNA: TGTGCCAGCAGTGAAGCGTGGGTAGCGGGTTACTTC. The full variable domain, in which reference TRBV2 and TRBJ2-7 provide the parts outside the CDR3, is EPEVTQTPSHQVTQMGQEVILRCVPISNHLYFYWYRQILGQKVEFLVSFYNNEISEKSEIFDDQFSVERPDGSNFTLKIRSTKLEDSAMYFCASSEAWVAGYFGPGTRLTVT.

The chain employs TRBV4-1 and TRBJ2-7; tentative D call: TRBD2 (5 bases). This CDR3 has 15 amino acids. Trimming left V 1 base short and J 0 bases short, with 10 bases between. Per germline, CDR1 MGHRA and CDR2 YSYEKL. The CDR3 sequence: CASSQASDFSYEQYF. The CDR3 bases are TGCGCCAGCAGCCAAGCTTCGGACTTCTCCTACGAGCAGTACTTC.

This chain links TRBV5-1 with TRBJ2-4, with 8 bases identical to TRBD1. J gave up 5 bases and V 0 bases, and 4 bases lay outside the gene matches. Germline V gives CDR1 SGHRS, CDR2 YFSETQ. The CDR3 runs 15 residues. This chain's CDR3 is CASSLASDRENIQYF. CDR3 bases: TGCGCCAGCAGCTTGGCCTCGGACAGGGAAAACATTCAGTACTTC.

V usage is TRBV7-9 and J usage is TRBJ2-7; 7 bases line up with TRBD1. CDR1 SEHNR and CDR2 FQNEAQ come from the germline V gene (reference sequence). This CDR3 has 15 residues. Losses at the gene ends were 4 bases for V and 3 bases for J; bases not matched to a gene: 9. The CDR3 nucleotides are TGTGCCAGCAGCTCTCAAGGGACAGTTAACTACGAGCAGTACTTC. It yields the protein CASSSQGTVNYEQYF.

This rearrangement joins TRBV14 to TRBJ1-4; D perhaps matches TRBD1 (6 bases). V gave up 5 bases and J gave up 3 bases, with 13 bases separating them. Germline V lookup: CDR1 SGHDN, CDR2 FVKESK. There are 15 residues in the CDR3. The CDR3: CASSWGLTANEKLFF. The CDR3 DNA is TGTGCCAGCAGCTGGGGGCTCACGGCTAATGAAAAACTGTTTTTT.

The CDR3 DNA reads TGTGCCAGCAGCCAAGTAGAGACCCAGTACTTC. This sequence encodes CASSQVETQYF. The V gene is TRBV14, the J gene TRBJ2-5; unclear D gene. This CDR3 is built from 11 residues. Trimming pared 1 base from V and 4 bases from J, leaving 1 base between. The germline CDR1 and CDR2 sequences are SGHDN and FVKESK.

The sample holds one count of this clone. The chain uses TRBV6-5 and TRBJ2-5; the D gene is possibly TRBD1 (6 bases). The closer fit of TRBJ2-7 to the DNA end suggests the J call may be wrong. There are 14 residues in the CDR3. Germline V gene data show CDR1 as MNHEY and CDR2 as SVGAGI. The CDR3 here is CASSTTGNSYEQYF. CDR3 nucleotide sequence: TGTGCCAGCAGTACAACAGGGAACTCCTACGAGCAGTACTTC.

V gene TRBV18 combines with J gene TRBJ1-1, with D hard to call. The V and J ends lost 3 bases and 0 bases respectively, with 17 bases between them. The CDR3 length is 17 residues. Germline V CDR1 and CDR2: KGHSH, LQKENI. The chain's CDR3 is CASSPRGGRWVNTEAFF. The CDR3 DNA follows: TGTGCCAGCTCACCTCGGGGAGGCCGGTGGGTGAACACTGAAGCTTTCTTT.

J is TRBJ1-5 and V is TRBV19; 8 positions agree with TRBD1. Looked up from germline, CDR1 is LNHDA and CDR2 is SQIVND (reference sequence). The CDR3 length is 16 residues. V shed 4 bases and J 3 bases; nucleotides not matched to a gene: 8. This CDR3 is CASSKQGVDANQPQHF. The DNA of the CDR3 is TGTGCCAGTAGTAAACAGGGGGTGGATGCCAATCAGCCCCAGCATTTT.

J is TRBJ2-5 and V is TRBV7-9; 9 bases are shared with TRBD1. V was pared by 5 bases and J by 4 bases, with 17 bases of the junction left unmatched. This CDR3 comprises 18 residues. Looked up from germline, CDR1 is SEHNR and CDR2 is FQNEAQ (reference sequence). This CDR3 reads CASSPGQGSEMRIETQYF. The CDR3 region has the DNA TGTGCCAGCAGCCCGGGACAGGGTTCGGAGATGAGAATAGAGACCCAGTACTTC.

The genes are TRBV25-1 and TRBJ2-7; D is perhaps TRBD2 (6 bases). The V gene lost 1 base and the J gene lost 6 bases, with 16 bases spanning the gap. CDR3 length equals 15 residues. Germline CDR1 is MGHDK and CDR2 is SYGVNS. This CDR3 reads CASSESRRGRSEQYF. The CDR3 DNA reads TGTGCCAGCAGTGAATCGAGGAGGGGCCGGAGCGAGCAGTACTTC.

There are a few counts of this clone. The genes are TRBV7-9 and TRBJ1-4; 9 bases map to TRBD1. Trimming took 6 bases from V and 5 from J; bases not matched to a gene: 4. Looked up from germline, CDR1 is SEHNR and CDR2 is FQNEAQ (reference sequence). The CDR3 extends over 14 amino acids. CDR3 protein: CASSWTGANEKLFF. The CDR3 DNA reads TGTGCCAGCAGTTGGACAGGGGCGAATGAAAAACTGTTTTTT.

The chain is built from TRBV10-3 and TRBJ2-3; TRBD2 matches 12 bases. The CDR3 spans 16 residues. Trimming took 3 bases from V and 4 from J; bases not matched to a gene: 5. CDR1 is ENHRY, CDR2 SYGVKD, per germline. The CDR3 is CAISDTTSGSPDTQYF. CDR3 DNA sequence: TGTGCCATCAGTGACACGACTAGCGGGAGCCCAGATACGCAGTATTTT.

The chain links TRBV7-3 to TRBJ2-1, with TRBD2 as a possible D gene (6 bases). The CDR3 spans 14 residues. The V gene's germline CDR1 is SGHTA and CDR2 FQGTGA. Trimming left V 1 base short and J 10 bases short, with 14 bases between. The CDR3 region is CASSLKLAGTEQFF. In DNA, the CDR3 is TGTGCCAGCAGCTTAAAACTAGCCGGGACCGAGCAGTTCTTC.

The sample holds one count of this clone. J is TRBJ2-7 and V is TRBV7-9; tentatively, D is TRBD1 (6 bases). Looked up from germline, CDR1 is SEHNR and CDR2 is FQNEAQ (reference sequence). This CDR3 comprises 13 residues. V was clipped by 5 bases and J by 0 bases, with 8 bases between them. The CDR3 nucleotides are TGTGCCAGCAGCCCGGACAGCTCCTACGAGCAGTACTTC. Its translation is CASSPDSSYEQYF.

Here the CDR3 DNA reads TGTGCCAGCAGCCCCCGTTCACAAGAGACCCAGTACTTC. Protein product: CASSPRSQETQYF. The J gene is TRBJ2-5, the V gene TRBV13; no definite D call. Per the germline V gene, CDR1 is PRHDT and CDR2 is FYEKMQ (reference sequence). Trimming left V 5 bases short and J 2 bases short, with 9 bases between. This CDR3 region has 13 residues. Combining the CDR3 with reference TRBV13 and TRBJ2-5 gives the whole variable domain AAGVIQSPRHLIKEKRETATLKCYPIPRHDTVYWYQQGPGQDPQFLISFYEKMQSDKGSIPDRFSAQQFSDYHSELNMSSLELGDSALYFCASSPRSQETQYFGPGTRLLVL.

This sequence joins TRBV10-3 and TRBJ2-5; D is undetermined. The ends were cut back, 0 bases at V and 1 base at J, with 12 bases in the middle. The germline CDR1 and CDR2 sequences are ENHRY and SYGVKD. The CDR3 runs 16 residues. The CDR3 bases are TGTGCCATCAGTGAGTCGCTACAGAGTCTCCAAGAGACCCAGTACTTC. Its translation: CAISESLQSLQETQYF.

This chain uses TRBV27 with TRBJ1-4, with no clear D. V gave up 3 bases and J gave up 0 bases, with 5 bases separating them. This CDR3 contains 14 residues. CDR1 MNHEY and CDR2 SMNVEV come from the germline V gene (reference sequence). In DNA form, the CDR3 reads TGTGCCAGCAGTTTTGTTTCAACTAATGAAAAACTGTTTTTT. This encodes CASSFVSTNEKLFF.

This chain links TRBV29-1 with TRBJ2-2; possible D gene TRBD1, 5 bases. CDR3 length equals 14 residues. Trimming pared 4 bases from V and 0 bases from J, leaving 9 bases between. Looked up from germline, CDR1 is SQVTM and CDR2 is ANQGSEA. CDR3 protein: CSVGQGSNTGELFF. The CDR3, as DNA: TGCAGCGTTGGCCAGGGATCGAACACCGGGGAGCTGTTTTTT.

This chain joins TRBV5-6 and TRBJ1-5; D is unclear. This CDR3 comprises 13 residues. Germline-derived CDR1 and CDR2 are SGHDT and YYEEEE. Trimming took off 0 bases at V and 5 bases at J, with 6 bases between the two ends. CDR3 in amino acids: CASSLAGDQPQHF. The CDR3 DNA is TGTGCCAGCAGCTTGGCTGGAGATCAGCCCCAGCATTTT.

J is TRBJ2-3 and V is TRBV2; 10 bases map to TRBD2. With 5 bases clipped from V and 4 bases from J, the junction kept 6 bases outside the gene matches. The CDR3 sequence is 15 residues long. Germline-derived CDR1 and CDR2 are SNHLY and FYNNEI. CDR3 residues: CASSYSGRAADTQYF. The CDR3 DNA sequence: TGTGCCAGCAGTTACAGCGGGAGGGCCGCAGATACGCAGTATTTT.

The CDR3 loop reads CASSPRQVDQPQHF. Written as DNA, the CDR3 is TGTGCCAGCAGTCCCAGACAAGTAGATCAGCCCCAGCATTTT. The chain has TRBV28 and TRBJ1-5; no clear D. CDR1 and CDR2 from the germline V gene are MDHEN and SYDVKM. There are 14 residues in the CDR3. Trimming took off 5 bases at V and 5 bases at J, with 13 bases between the two ends.

The chain has TRBV10-1 and TRBJ1-5; possibly TRBD1 for D (5 bases). The germline V and J ends were trimmed by 3 bases and 5 bases, with 11 bases remaining between them. This CDR3 has 14 residues. Germline CDR1 reads WNHNN; CDR2 reads SYGVQD (reference sequence). The CDR3 nucleotides are TGCGCCAGCAGTGACGGGGGACTTGATCAGCCCCAGCATTTT. This sequence encodes CASSDGGLDQPQHF.

The rearrangement uses TRBV7-3 and TRBJ2-7; TRBD2 is a possible D gene (5 bases). Per the germline V gene, CDR1 is SGHTA and CDR2 is FQGTGA. This CDR3 is 15 amino acids long. The V end lost 5 bases, the J end lost 0 bases, and 14 bases lay between the germline ends. The DNA of the CDR3 is TGTGCCAGCAGCGAATGGTCGGGGAGCTCCTACGAGCAGTACTTC. This sequence encodes CASSEWSGSSYEQYF. The full variable domain, with the rest looked up from reference TRBV7-3 and TRBJ2-7, is GAGVSQTPSNKVTEKGKYVELRCDPISGHTALYWYRQSLGQGPEFLIYFQGTGAADDSGLPNDRFFAVRPEGSVSTLKIQRTERGDSAVYLCASSEWSGSSYEQYFGPGTRLTVT.